This T cell receptor beta chain was observed in a study of CD4 T cells in relation to SARS-CoV-2 and coronaviruses. Turning to the study itself: PBMCs were cultured with antigen for roughly nine days before TCR beta sequencing. The negative reference was HIV-1 Nef peptide pool or peptide-free culture.

For this clone: Its target is unknown.

Profiled with immunoSEQ multiplex PCR; TCRdb holds only in-frame clones, not every one. The sample has approximately 24,000 clones, 75% seen once; the top ten hold under 15%. The unexposed donors gave CD4+ T cells in about 2011-2018, prior to COVID-19. The cells were cultured for 9 to 11 days before CD4+ T cells were isolated. Unexposed-donor CD4+ T cells were probed with SARS-CoV-2 S/N and four cold-coronavirus spikes, cells permitting. Germline CDR1 and CDR2: MNHEY and SVGAGI. With V trimmed by 6 bases and J by 3 bases, 8 bases remained unmatched. CDR3 length equals 15 residues. Study-level findings and limits: Pre-pandemic and post-infection samples never came from the same donor.

Sequencing was done on a sample of CD4+ T cells from PBMCs, cultured in vitro. The TCR originated in a human donor in good health. This rearrangement joins TRBV6-5 to TRBJ2-3; 8 bases fit TRBD1. CDR3 sequence reads: CASRQGALRTDTQYF. Here the CDR3 DNA reads TGTGCCAGCAGGCAGGGGGCGCTTAGGACAGATACGCAGTATTTT.